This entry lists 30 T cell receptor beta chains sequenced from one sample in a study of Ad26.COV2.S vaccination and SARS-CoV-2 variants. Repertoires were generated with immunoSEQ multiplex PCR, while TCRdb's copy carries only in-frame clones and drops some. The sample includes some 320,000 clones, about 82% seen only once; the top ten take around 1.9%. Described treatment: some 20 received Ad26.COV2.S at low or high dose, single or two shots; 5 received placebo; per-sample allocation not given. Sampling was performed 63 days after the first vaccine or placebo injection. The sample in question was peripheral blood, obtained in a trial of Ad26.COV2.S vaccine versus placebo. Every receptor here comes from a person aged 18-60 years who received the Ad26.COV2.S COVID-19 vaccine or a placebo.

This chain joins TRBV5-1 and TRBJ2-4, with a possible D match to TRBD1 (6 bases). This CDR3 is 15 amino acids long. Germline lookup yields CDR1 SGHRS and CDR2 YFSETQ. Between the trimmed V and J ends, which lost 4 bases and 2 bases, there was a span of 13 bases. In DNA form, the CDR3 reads TGCGCCAGCAGCAACCCCCAGGGGTCCAAAAACATTCAGTACTTC. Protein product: CASSNPQGSKNIQYF.

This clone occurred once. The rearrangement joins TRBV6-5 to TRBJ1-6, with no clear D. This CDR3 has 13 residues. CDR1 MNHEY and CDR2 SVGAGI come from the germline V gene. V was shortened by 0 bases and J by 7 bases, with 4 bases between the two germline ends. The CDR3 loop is CASSYSANSPLHF. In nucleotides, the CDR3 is TGTGCCAGCAGTTACTCAGCGAATTCACCCCTCCACTTT.

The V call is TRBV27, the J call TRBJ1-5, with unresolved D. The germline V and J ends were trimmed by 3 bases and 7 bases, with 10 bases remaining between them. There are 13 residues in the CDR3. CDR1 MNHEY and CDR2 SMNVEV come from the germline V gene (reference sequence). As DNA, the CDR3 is TGTGCCAGCAGTTTTCAGGCCCGACAGCCCCAGCATTTT. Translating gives CASSFQARQPQHF.

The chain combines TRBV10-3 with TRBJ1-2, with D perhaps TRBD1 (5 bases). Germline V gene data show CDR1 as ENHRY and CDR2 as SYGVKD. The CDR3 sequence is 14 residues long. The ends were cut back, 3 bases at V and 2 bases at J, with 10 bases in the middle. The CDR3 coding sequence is TGTGCCATCAGTGAATGGGAGGGGAACTATGGCTACACCTTC. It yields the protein CAISEWEGNYGYTF.

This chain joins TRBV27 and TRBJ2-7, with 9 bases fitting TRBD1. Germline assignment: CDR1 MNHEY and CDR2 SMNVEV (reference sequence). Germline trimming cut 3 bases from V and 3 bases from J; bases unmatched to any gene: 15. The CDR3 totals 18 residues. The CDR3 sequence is CASSFRFRAGQGIYEQYF. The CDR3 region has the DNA TGTGCCAGCAGTTTCAGGTTCCGTGCGGGACAGGGTATCTACGAGCAGTACTTC.

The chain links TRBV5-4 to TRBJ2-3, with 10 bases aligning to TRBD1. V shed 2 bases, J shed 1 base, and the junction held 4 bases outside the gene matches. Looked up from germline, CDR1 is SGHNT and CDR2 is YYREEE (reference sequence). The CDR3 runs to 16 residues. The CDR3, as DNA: TGTGCCAGCAGCTTCGTGACAGGGGGCGGCACAGATACGCAGTATTTT. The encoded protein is CASSFVTGGGTDTQYF.

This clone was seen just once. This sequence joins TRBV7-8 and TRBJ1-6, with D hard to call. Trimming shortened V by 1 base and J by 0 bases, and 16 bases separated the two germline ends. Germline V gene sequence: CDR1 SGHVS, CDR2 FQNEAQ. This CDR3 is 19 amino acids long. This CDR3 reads CASSLDRDSRSSYNSPLHF. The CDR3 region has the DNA TGTGCCAGCAGCTTAGATCGCGACTCGAGGAGCTCCTATAATTCACCCCTCCACTTT.

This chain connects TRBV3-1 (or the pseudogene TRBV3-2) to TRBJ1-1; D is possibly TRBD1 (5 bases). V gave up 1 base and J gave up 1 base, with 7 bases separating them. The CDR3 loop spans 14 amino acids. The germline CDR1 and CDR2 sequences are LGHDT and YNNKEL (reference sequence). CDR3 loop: CASSQGGWNTEAFF. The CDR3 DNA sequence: TGTGCCAGCAGCCAAGGGGGCTGGAACACTGAAGCTTTCTTT.

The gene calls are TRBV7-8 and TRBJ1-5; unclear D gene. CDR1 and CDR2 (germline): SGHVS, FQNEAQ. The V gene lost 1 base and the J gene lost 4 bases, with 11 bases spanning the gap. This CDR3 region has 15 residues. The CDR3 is CASSLGVQENQPQHF. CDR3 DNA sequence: TGTGCCAGCAGCTTAGGGGTTCAGGAGAATCAGCCCCAGCATTTT.

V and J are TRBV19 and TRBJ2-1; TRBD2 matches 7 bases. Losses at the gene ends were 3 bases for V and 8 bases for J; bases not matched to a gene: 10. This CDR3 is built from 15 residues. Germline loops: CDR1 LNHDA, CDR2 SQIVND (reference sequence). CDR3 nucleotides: TGTGCCAGTAGTATTGTAGAGGGCGGGGGATATGAGCAGTTCTTC. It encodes CASSIVEGGGYEQFF.

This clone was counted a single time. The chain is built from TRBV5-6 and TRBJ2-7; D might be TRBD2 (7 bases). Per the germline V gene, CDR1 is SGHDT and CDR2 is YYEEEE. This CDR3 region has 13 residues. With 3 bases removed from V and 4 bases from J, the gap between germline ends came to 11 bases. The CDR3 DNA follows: TGTGCCAGCAGCTGGCGGGGGCCGTACGAGCAGTACTTC. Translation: CASSWRGPYEQYF.

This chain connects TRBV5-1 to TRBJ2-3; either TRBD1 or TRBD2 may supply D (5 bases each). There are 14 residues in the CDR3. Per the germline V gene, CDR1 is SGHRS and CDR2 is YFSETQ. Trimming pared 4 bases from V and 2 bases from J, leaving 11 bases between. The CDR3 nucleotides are TGCGCCAGCAGCATCGGGACCTTCACAGATACGCAGTATTTT. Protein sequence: CASSIGTFTDTQYF.

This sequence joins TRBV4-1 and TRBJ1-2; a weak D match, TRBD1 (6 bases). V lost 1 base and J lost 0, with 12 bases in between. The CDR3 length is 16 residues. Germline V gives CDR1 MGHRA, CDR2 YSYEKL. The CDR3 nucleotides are TGCGCCAGCAGCCAAGCGGGGACAAAAGCTAACTATGGCTACACCTTC. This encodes CASSQAGTKANYGYTF.

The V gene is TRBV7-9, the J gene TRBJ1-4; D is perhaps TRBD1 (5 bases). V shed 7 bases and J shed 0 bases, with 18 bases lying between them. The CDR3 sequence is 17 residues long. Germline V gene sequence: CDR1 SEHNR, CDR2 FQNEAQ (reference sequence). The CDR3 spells CASNISGAFATNEKLFF. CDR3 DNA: TGTGCCAGCAACATTTCTGGGGCATTTGCAACTAATGAAAAACTGTTTTTT.

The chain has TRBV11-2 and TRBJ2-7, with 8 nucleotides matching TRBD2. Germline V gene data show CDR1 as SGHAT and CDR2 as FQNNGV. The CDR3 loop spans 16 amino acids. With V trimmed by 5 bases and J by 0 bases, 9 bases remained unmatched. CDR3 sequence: CASSPFERGLSYEQYF. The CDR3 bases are TGTGCCAGCAGCCCCTTTGAGCGGGGGCTCTCCTACGAGCAGTACTTC. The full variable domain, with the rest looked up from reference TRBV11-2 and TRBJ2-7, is EAGVAQSPRYKIIEKRQSVAFWCNPISGHATLYWYQQILGQGPKLLIQFQNNGVVDDSQLPKDRFSAERLKGVDSTLKIQPAKLEDSAVYLCASSPFERGLSYEQYFGPGTRLTVT.

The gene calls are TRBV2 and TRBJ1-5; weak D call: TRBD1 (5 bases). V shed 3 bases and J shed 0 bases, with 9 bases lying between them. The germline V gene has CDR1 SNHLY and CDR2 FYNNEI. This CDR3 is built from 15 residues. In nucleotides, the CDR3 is TGTGCCAGCAGTGAGCGACAGCCTAGCAATCAGCCCCAGCATTTT. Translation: CASSERQPSNQPQHF.

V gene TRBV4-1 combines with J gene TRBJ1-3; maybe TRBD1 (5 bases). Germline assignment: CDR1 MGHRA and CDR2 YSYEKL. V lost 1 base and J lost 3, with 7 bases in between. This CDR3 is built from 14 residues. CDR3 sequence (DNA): TGCGCCAGCAGCCAAGTAGGGGTTGGAAACACCATATATTTT. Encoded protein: CASSQVGVGNTIYF.

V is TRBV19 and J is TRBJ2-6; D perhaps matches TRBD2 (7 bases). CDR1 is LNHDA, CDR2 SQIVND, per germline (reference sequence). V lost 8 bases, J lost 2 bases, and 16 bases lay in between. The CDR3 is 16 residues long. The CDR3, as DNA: TGTGCCAGTTCCAACCGGGGGGCCACTGGGGCCAACGTCCTGACTTTC. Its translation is CASSNRGATGANVLTF.

Here the CDR3 DNA reads TGCAGTGCTATCCTGCAGAGGTTGGCTTTCTTT. It encodes CSAILQRLAFF. This chain connects TRBV20-1 to TRBJ1-1; the D is unclear. With 4 bases removed from V and 11 bases from J, the gap between germline ends came to 14 bases. The germline V gene has CDR1 DFQATT and CDR2 SNEGSKA (reference sequence). The length of the CDR3 is 11 residues.

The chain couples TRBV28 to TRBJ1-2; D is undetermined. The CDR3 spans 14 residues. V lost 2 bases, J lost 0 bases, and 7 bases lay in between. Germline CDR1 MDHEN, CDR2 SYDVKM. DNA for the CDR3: TGTGCCAGCAGTTTAGTCCAGGCTAACTATGGCTACACCTTC. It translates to CASSLVQANYGYTF.

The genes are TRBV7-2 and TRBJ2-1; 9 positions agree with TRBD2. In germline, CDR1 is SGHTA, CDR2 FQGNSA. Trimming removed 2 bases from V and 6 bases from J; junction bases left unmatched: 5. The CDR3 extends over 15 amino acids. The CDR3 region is CASSLSSGGGNEQFF. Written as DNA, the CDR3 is TGTGCCAGCAGCTTAAGTAGCGGGGGAGGCAATGAGCAGTTCTTC.

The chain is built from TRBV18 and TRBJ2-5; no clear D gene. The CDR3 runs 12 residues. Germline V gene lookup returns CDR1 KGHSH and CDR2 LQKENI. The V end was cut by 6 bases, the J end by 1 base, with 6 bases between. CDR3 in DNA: TGTGCCAGCTCGCACGCCCAAGAGACCCAGTACTTC. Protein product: CASSHAQETQYF.

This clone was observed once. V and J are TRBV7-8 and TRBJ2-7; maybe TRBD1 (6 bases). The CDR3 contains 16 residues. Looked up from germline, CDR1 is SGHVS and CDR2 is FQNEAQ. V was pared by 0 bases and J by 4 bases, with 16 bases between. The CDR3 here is CASSLAPRQGLYEQYF. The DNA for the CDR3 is TGTGCCAGCAGCTTAGCGCCGAGGCAGGGGCTTTACGAGCAGTACTTC.

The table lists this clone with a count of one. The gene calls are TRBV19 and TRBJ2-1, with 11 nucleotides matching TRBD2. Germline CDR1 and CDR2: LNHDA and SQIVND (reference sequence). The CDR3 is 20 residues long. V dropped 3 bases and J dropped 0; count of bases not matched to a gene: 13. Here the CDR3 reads CASSIAGLADPPSSYNEQFF. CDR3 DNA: TGTGCCAGTAGTATCGCGGGACTAGCGGACCCACCGAGCTCCTACAATGAGCAGTTCTTC.

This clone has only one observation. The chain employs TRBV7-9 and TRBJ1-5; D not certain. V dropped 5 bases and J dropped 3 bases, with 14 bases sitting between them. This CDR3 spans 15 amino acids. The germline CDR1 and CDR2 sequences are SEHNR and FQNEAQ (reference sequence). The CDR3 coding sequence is TGTGCCAGCAGCCCTGGTCCATCGGCCAATCAGCCCCAGCATTTT. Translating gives CASSPGPSANQPQHF. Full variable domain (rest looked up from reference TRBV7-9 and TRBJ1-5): DTGVSQNPRHKITKRGQNVTFRCDPISEHNRLYWYRQTLGQGPEFLTYFQNEAQLEKSRLLSDRFSAERPKGSFSTLEIQRTEQGDSAMYLCASSPGPSANQPQHFGDGTRLSIL.

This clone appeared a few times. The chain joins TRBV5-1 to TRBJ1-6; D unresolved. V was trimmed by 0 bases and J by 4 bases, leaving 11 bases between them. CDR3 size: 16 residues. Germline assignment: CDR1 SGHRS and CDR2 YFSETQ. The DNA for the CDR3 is TGCGCCAGCAGCTTGGCGACCCAGACGTATAATTCACCCCTCCACTTT. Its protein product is CASSLATQTYNSPLHF.

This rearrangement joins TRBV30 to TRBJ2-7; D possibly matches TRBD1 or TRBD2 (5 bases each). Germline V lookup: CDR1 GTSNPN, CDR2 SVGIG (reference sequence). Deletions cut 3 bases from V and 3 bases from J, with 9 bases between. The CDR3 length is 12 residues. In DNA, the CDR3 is TGTGCCTGGAGGGGGGTGAACTACGAGCAGTACTTC. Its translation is CAWRGVNYEQYF.

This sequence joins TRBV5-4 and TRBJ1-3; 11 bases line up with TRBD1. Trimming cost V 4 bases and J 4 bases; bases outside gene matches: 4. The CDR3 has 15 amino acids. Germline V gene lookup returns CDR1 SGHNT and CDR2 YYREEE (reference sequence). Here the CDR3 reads CASSRGQGVGNTIYF. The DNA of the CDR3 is TGTGCCAGCAGCAGGGGACAGGGGGTAGGAAACACCATATATTTT.

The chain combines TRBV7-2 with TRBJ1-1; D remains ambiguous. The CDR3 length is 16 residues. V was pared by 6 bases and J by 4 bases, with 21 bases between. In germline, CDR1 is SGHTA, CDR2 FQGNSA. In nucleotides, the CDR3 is TGTGCCAGCAGTCCAGCGGGAACGGTAGACGGCACTGAAGCTTTCTTT. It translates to CASSPAGTVDGTEAFF. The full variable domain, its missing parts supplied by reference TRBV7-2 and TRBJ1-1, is GAGVSQSPSNKVTEKGKDVELRCDPISGHTALYWYRQSLGQGLEFLIYFQGNSAPDKSGLPSDRFSAERTGGSVSTLTIQRTQQEDSAVYLCASSPAGTVDGTEAFFGQGTRLTVV.

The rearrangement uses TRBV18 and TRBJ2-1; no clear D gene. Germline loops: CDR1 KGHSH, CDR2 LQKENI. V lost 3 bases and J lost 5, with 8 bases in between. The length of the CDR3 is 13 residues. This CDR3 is CASSPPGNNEQFF. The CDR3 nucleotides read TGTGCCAGCTCACCCCCGGGCAACAATGAGCAGTTCTTC.